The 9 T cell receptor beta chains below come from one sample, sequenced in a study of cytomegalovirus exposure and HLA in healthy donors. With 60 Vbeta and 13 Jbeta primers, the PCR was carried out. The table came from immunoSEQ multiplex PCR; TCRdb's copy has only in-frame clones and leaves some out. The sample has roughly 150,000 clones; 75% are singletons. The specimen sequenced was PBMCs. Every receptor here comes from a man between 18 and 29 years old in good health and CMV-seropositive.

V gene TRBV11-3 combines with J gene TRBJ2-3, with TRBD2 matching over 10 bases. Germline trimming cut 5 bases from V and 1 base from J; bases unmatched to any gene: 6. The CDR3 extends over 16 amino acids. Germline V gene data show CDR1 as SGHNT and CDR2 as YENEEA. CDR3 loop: CASSPVGTSGTDTQYF. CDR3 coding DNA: TGTGCCAGCAGCCCAGTGGGGACTAGCGGCACAGATACGCAGTATTTT.

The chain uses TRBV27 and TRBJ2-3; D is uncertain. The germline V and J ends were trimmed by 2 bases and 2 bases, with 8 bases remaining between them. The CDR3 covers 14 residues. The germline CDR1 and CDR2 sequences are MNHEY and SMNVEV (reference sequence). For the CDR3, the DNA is TGTGCCAGCAGTTTAGCACTGCCCACAGATACGCAGTATTTT. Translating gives CASSLALPTDTQYF.

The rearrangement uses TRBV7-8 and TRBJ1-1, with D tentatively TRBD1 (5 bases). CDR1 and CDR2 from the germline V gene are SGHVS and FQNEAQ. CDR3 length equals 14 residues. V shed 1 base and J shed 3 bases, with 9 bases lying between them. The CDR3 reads CASSLEAGYTEAFF. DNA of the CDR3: TGTGCCAGCAGCTTAGAGGCAGGGTACACTGAAGCTTTCTTT.

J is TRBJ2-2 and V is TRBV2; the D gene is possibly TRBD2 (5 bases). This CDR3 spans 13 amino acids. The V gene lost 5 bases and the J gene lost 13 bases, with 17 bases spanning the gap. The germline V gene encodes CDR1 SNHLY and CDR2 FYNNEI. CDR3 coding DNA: TGTGCCAGCAGTCCACGAGGGAGAGGGTGGCTGTTTTTT. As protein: CASSPRGRGWLFF.

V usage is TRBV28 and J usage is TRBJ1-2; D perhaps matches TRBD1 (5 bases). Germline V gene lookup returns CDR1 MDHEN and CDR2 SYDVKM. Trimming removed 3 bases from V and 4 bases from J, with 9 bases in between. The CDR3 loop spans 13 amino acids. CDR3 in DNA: TGTGCCAGCAGTTTTGGGGCACTCTATGGCTACACCTTC. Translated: CASSFGALYGYTF.

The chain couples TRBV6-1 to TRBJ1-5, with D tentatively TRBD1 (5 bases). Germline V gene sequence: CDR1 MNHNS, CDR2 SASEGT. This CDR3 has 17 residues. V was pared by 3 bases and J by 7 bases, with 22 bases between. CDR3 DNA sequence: TGTGCCAGCAGTGATGGATACATGTCGTCTGGGGGGCAGCCCCAGCATTTT. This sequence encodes CASSDGYMSSGGQPQHF.

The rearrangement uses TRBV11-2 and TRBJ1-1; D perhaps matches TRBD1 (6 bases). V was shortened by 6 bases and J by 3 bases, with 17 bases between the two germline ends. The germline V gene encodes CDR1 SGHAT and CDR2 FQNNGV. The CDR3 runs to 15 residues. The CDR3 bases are TGTGCCAGCAGTCCACAGGGTAAGTACCACACTGAAGCTTTCTTT. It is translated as CASSPQGKYHTEAFF.

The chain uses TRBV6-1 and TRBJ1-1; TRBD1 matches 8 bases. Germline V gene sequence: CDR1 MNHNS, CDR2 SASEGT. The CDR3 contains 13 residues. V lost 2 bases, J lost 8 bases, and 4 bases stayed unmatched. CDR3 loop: CASSEPGTGEAFF. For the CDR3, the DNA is TGTGCCAGCAGTGAACCCGGGACAGGAGAAGCTTTCTTT.

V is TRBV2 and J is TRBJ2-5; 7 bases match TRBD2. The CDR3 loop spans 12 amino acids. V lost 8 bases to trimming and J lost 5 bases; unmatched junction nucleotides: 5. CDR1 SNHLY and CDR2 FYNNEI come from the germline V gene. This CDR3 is CASELASETQYF. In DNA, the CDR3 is TGTGCCAGCGAACTAGCGTCGGAGACCCAGTACTTC.